This TCR beta chain was sequenced for a study of cytomegalovirus exposure and HLA in healthy donors. Overall study context: Within an early data release were tens of millions of unique TCRs drawn from HLA-typed donors. General study points: The classifier reportedly diagnosed cytomegalovirus status with high sensitivity and specificity. Prediction of most subjects' HLA-A and HLA-B alleles by TCR beta sequences was reportedly accurate. Associated with cytomegalovirus, according to the listing, were fewer than 200 TCR beta chains.

PCR used 60 Vbeta primers and 13 Jbeta primers. The assay was immunoSEQ multiplex PCR, and TCRdb's table has in-frame clones only and misses some. The sample records 120,000 or so clones, around 86% being singletons. Concerning this clone itself: What it binds is unknown.

The sample comprised PBMCs. This TCR derives from a man aged 40-50 years in good health and CMV-seronegative.

CDR3 sequence (DNA): TGTGCCAGCTCGGTAATACCACAGGGGGCCACTGAAGCTTTCTTT. Protein product: CASSVIPQGATEAFF. This chain joins TRBV18 and TRBJ1-1, with TRBD1 identical over 9 bases. This CDR3 contains 15 residues. After removal of 6 bases from V and 4 bases from J, the junction contained 9 bases not matched to a gene. Germline V lookup: CDR1 KGHSH, CDR2 LQKENI.